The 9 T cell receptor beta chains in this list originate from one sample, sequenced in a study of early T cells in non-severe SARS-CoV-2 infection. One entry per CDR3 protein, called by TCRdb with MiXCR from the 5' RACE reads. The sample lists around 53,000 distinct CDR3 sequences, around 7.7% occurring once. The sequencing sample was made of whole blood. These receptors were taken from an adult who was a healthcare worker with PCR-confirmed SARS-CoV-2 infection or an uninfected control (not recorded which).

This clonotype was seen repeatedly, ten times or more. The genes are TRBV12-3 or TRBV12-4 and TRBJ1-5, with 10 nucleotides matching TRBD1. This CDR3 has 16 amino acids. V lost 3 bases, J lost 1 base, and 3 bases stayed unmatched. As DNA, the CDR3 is TGTGCCAGCAGTTTTAGGGACAGGGGCAGCAATCAGCCCCAGCATTTT. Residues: CASSFRDRGSNQPQHF.

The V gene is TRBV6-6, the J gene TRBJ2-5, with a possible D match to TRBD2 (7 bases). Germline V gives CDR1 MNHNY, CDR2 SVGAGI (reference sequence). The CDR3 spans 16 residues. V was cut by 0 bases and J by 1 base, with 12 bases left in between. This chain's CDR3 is CASSYSGLGGQETQYF. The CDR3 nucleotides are TGTGCCAGCAGTTACTCAGGACTAGGGGGCCAAGAGACCCAGTACTTC.

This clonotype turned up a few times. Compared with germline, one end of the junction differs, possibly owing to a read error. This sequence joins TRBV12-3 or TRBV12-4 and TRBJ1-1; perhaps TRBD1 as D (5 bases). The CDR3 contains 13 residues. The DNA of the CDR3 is TGTGCCGGCAGTTCAGGCGGGACCACTGAAGCTTTCTTT. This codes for CAGSSGGTTEAFF.

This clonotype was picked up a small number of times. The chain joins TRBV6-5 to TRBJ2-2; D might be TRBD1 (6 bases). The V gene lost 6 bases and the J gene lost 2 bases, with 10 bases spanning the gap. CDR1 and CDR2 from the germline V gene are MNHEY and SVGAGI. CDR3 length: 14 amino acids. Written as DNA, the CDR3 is TGTGCCAGCAGATTGGACAGCAACACCGGGGAGCTGTTTTTT. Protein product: CASRLDSNTGELFF.

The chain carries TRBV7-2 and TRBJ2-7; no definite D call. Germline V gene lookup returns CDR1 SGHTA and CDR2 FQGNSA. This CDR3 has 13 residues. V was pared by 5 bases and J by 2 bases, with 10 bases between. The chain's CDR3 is CASSRDWTYEQYF. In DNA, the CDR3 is TGTGCCAGCAGCCGAGACTGGACCTACGAGCAGTACTTC.

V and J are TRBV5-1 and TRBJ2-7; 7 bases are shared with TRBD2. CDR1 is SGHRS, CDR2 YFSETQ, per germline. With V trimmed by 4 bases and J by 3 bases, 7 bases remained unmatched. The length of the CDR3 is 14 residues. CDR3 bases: TGCGCCAGCAGCGGGGGGGACCGACTCTACGAGCAGTACTTC. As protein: CASSGGDRLYEQYF.

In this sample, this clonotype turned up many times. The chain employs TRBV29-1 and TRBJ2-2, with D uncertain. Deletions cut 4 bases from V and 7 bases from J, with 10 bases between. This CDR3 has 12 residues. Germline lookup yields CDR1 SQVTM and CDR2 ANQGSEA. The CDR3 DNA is TGCAGCGTTGTCCAGGACGGCGGGGAGCTGTTTTTT. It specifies CSVVQDGGELFF.

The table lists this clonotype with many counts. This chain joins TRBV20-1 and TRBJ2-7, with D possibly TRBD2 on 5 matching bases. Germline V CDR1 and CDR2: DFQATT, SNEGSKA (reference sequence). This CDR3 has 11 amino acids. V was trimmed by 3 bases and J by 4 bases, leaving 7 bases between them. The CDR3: CSARLAYEQYF. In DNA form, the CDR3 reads TGCAGTGCTAGGCTAGCTTACGAGCAGTACTTC.

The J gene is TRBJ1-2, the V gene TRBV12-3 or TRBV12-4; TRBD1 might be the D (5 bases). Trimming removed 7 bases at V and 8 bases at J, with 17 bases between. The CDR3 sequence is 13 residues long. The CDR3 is CASTLFGTGGYTF. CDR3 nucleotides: TGTGCCAGCACCCTTTTTGGGACGGGAGGCTACACCTTC.